This T cell receptor (beta chain) was profiled in a study of blood T cell repertoires in COVID-19. For the study at large: The United States, Italy and Spain provided the acute and convalescent COVID-19 samples. PBMCs, B-cell-depleted T cells, or T cells provided the cDNA or gDNA that made up the material.

As handled by the study authors: Reference gene primer amplification gave nucleated cell count estimates. The table came from immunoSEQ multiplex PCR; TCRdb's copy has only in-frame clones and leaves some out. V, J and clone size are those of that table, while D and trimming were read from the DNA. The table has 80,000 to 100,000 clones, 81% seen once; the top ten hold around 4.5%. Sequenced sample: peripheral blood. The receptor was isolated from a man in his sixties with acute or convalescent COVID-19.

The CDR3 DNA reads TGCAGTGCTAGTAGAATGGGGGGGGCGGTCTATGAGCAGTTCTTC. The encoded protein is CSASRMGGAVYEQFF. The chain couples TRBV20-1 to TRBJ2-1; D perhaps matches TRBD2 (7 bases). The germline V and J ends were trimmed by 3 bases and 8 bases, with 20 bases remaining between them. The CDR3 runs to 15 residues. Germline values: CDR1 DFQATT, CDR2 SNEGSKA (reference sequence).